What follows describes a single TCR beta chain. Its antigen is currently unknown. Clones were sequenced by immunoSEQ multiplex PCR, and TCRdb holds only the in-frame ones, with some missing. There are 15,000 to 20,000 clones in the sample; 84% occur only once, and 15% to 20% lies in the top ten. The source of the sample is a study of T cell responses to AZD1222 COVID-19 vaccine. Study-level points and caveats: The donor group comprised mostly white British people and more females; the analysis possibly underestimated clonal diversity.

The TCR was taken from an adult who received the AZD1222 COVID-19 vaccine. The material sequenced was peripheral blood, taken 28 days after the second AZD1222 dose.

In nucleotides, the CDR3 is TGTGCCAGCAGCTTAGTTTTGCCTAGCTCCTACGAGCAGTACTTC. Protein product: CASSLVLPSSYEQYF. The chain is built from TRBV7-9 and TRBJ2-7; D uncertain. This CDR3 is built from 15 residues. Germline CDR1 and CDR2: SEHNR and FQNEAQ (reference sequence). V gave up 1 base and J gave up 0 bases, with 10 bases separating them. Combining the CDR3 with reference TRBV7-9 and TRBJ2-7 gives the whole variable domain DTGVSQNPRHKITKRGQNVTFRCDPISEHNRLYWYRQTLGQGPEFLTYFQNEAQLEKSRLLSDRFSAERPKGSFSTLEIQRTEQGDSAMYLCASSLVLPSSYEQYFGPGTRLTVT.